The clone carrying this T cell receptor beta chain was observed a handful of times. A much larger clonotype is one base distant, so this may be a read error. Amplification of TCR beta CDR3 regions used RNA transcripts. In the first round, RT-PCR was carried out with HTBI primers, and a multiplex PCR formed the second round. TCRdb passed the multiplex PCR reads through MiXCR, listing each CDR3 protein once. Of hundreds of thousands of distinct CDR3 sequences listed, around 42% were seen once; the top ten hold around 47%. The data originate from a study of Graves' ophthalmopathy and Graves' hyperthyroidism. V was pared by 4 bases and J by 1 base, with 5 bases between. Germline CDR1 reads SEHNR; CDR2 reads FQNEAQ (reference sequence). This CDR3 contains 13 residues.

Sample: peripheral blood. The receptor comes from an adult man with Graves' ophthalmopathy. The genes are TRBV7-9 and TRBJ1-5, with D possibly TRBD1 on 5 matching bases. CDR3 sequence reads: CASSWDSNQPQHF. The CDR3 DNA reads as TGTGCCAGCAGCTGGGACAGCAATCAGCCCCAGCATTTT. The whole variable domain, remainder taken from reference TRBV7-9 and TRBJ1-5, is DTGVSQNPRHKITKRGQNVTFRCDPISEHNRLYWYRQTLGQGPEFLTYFQNEAQLEKSRLLSDRFSAERPKGSFSTLEIQRTEQGDSAMYLCASSWDSNQPQHFGDGTRLSIL.